These T cell receptor beta chains were read from a single sample in a study of blood T cells in healthy people across ages. A single record per CDR3 protein comes from TCRdb applying MiXCR to the 5' RACE reads. The repertoire consists of about 930,000 distinct CDR3 sequences, with about 27% occurring once and the leading ten covering more than 8.5%. These same data were also listed under a study on T cells of mothers and their children.

The sequencing input was blood. The receptors derive from a woman aged 40 to 55 in good health. CDR3s include the opening cysteine and the closing phenylalanine or tryptophan. A D gene is named only where the DNA matches it firmly. A clone size is listed for some rows: how often the clone was seen (once, few, many), or a class if it is expanded.

TRBJ1-4 - TRBV6-6 TRBD1 TGTGCCAGCACCAACACAGGGGTATGGGAAAAACGGTTTTTT CASTNTGVWEKRFF
TRBJ2-5 many TRBV12-3/TRBV12-4 - TGTGCCAGCAGTTTATTCAACCAAGAGACCCAGTACTTC CASSLFNQETQYF
TRBJ2-1 many TRBV15 TRBD1 TGTGCCACCAGCAGAGATTCACAGGGGGCTGGTGAGCAGTTCTTC CATSRDSQGAGEQFF
TRBJ2-5 few TRBV5-6 - TGTGCCAGCAGCTTGTACCCTCAAGAGACCCAGTACTTC CASSLYPQETQYF
TRBJ1-1 - TRBV4-1 - TGCGCCAGCAGCCGGGTGGGACTCCGGAACACTGAAGCTTTCTTT CASSRVGLRNTEAFF
TRBJ2-7 once TRBV20-1 - TGCAGTGCTAGACGAGGGCTAGCCAACAATGAGCAGTACTTC CSARRGLANNEQYF
TRBJ2-3 many TRBV20-1 - TGCAGTGCTAGAGATTGGACAGGGAGGGTCGCAGATACGCAGTATTTT CSARDWTGRVADTQYF
TRBJ2-1 - TRBV7-3 TRBD2 TGTGCCAGCAGCTTAACGATAGGGGACTACATTACCACGGAGCAGTTCTTC CASSLTIGDYITTEQFF
TRBJ1-6 few TRBV12-3/TRBV12-4 - TGTGCCAGCAGTTTAAGAGGGGTCAGAAATTCACCCCTCCACTTT CASSLRGVRNSPLHF
TRBJ1-2 many TRBV29-1 - TGCAGCGTTGAAGACGGCCGTGGATATGGCTACACCTTC CSVEDGRGYGYTF
TRBJ2-7 many TRBV10-3 TRBD1 TGTGCCATCAGTGATTTTGCGACCGGGACAGGGGACGAGCAGTACTTC CAISDFATGTGDEQYF
TRBJ1-6 few TRBV5-1 - TGCGCCAGCAGGCCAAGTGGCTCCTATAATTCACCCCTCCACTTT CASRPSGSYNSPLHF
TRBJ1-5 many TRBV6-5 TRBD1 TGTGCCAGCAGTGGCGGGACAGGTCAAAATCAGCCCCAGCATTTT CASSGGTGQNQPQHF
TRBJ1-2 - TRBV7-9 - TGTGCCAGCAGCCCAACAGGGACGGATAACTATGGCTACACCTTC CASSPTGTDNYGYTF
TRBJ2-7 many TRBV4-3 TRBD2 TGCGCCAGCAGCCAAGATCGCGGGGGGTTCTACGAGCAGTACTTC CASSQDRGGFYEQYF
TRBJ1-1 - TRBV5-6 - TGTGCCAGCAGCCCCGGGGGGCAATACACTGAAGCTTTCTTT CASSPGGQYTEAFF
TRBJ1-3 - TRBV28 - TGTGCCAGCAGTTTATACGACAGAACTTCTGGAAACACCATATATTTT CASSLYDRTSGNTIYF
TRBJ2-1 - TRBV6-2/TRBV6-3 - TGTGCCAGCTGGGACTTCCGGGGGAACAATGAGCAGTTCTTC CASWDFRGNNEQFF
TRBJ1-2 - TRBV29-1 - TGCAGCGTTGATAAGGCAGGGAGCCGCTATGGCTACACCTTC CSVDKAGSRYGYTF
TRBJ1-2 few TRBV10-3 - TGTGCCATCAGTGCATCCCTCCTACAGGAGAACTATGGCTACACCTTC CAISASLLQENYGYTF
TRBJ2-1 many TRBV7-9 TRBD1 TGTGCCAGCAGCTCCGGGACAGGGTCCTACAATGAGCAGTTCTTC CASSSGTGSYNEQFF
TRBJ2-3 few TRBV11-3 - TGTGCCAGCAGCCCCGGGCGACGGGACGTTGATGATACGCAGTATTTT CASSPGRRDVDDTQYF
TRBJ1-5 - TRBV12-3/TRBV12-4 - TGTGCCAGCAGTTTAGTTCCAGGGAGTCAGCCCCAGCATTTT CASSLVPGSQPQHF
TRBJ1-5 - TRBV20-1 - TGCAGTGCTACGGGACGGGTCCCCTTACCCTATAGCAATCAGCCCCAGCATTTT CSATGRVPLPYSNQPQHF
TRBJ1-2 - TRBV7-2 TRBD1 TGCGCCAGCAGCCAAGATAACAGGGGGAACTATGGCTACACCTTC CASSQDNRGNYGYTF
TRBJ2-3 many TRBV18 - TGTGCCAGCTCAGGGGGCACCACAGATACGCAGTATTTT CASSGGTTDTQYF
TRBJ2-1 few TRBV20-1 TRBD2 TGCAGTGCTGCCGGACTAGCGGGGGGACAATACAATGAGCAGTTCTTC CSAAGLAGGQYNEQFF
TRBJ2-1 - TRBV2 - TGTGCCAGCAGCCACCTAGGTGGGGCCTACAATGAGCAGTTCTTC CASSHLGGAYNEQFF
TRBJ1-2 few TRBV28 - TGTGCCAGCAGTTTACCGCAGGGCAGGGGCTACACCTTC CASSLPQGRGYTF
TRBJ2-5 - TRBV7-3 TRBD1 TGTGCCAGCAGCTCTTACGGGGCAGGGGGCGCGGGAGAGACCCAGTACTTC CASSSYGAGGAGETQYF
TRBJ1-2 - TRBV12-3/TRBV12-4 - TGTGCCAGCAGAGTCGGGAGGAACTATGGCTACACCTTC CASRVGRNYGYTF
TRBJ2-5 many TRBV7-2 TRBD2 TGTGCCAGCAGCTTAGGTAGCGGGGGGGCTGGAGAGACCCAGTACTTC CASSLGSGGAGETQYF
TRBJ1-5 - TRBV28 - TGTGCCAGCAGCGGGACAAGCAATCAGCCCCAGCATTTT CASSGTSNQPQHF
TRBJ2-2 - TRBV20-1 - TGCAGTGCTAGAGTTAGGGCGCATACCGGGGAGCTGTTTTTT CSARVRAHTGELFF
TRBJ2-6 many TRBV27 - TGTGCCAGCAGTTTCGACGGTTCTGGGGCCAACGTCCTGACTTTC CASSFDGSGANVLTF
TRBJ1-2 few TRBV28 TRBD1 TGTGCCAGCAGTTCAGGGGGCGGTCAATATGGCTACACCTTC CASSSGGGQYGYTF
TRBJ2-1 few TRBV3-1 - TGTGCCAGCAGCCAAGGGAGCCCAACGAGCTCCTACAATGAGCAGTTCTTC CASSQGSPTSSYNEQFF
TRBJ1-2 few TRBV10-2 - TGCGCCAGCAGTGATAATTGGGACGGGTATGGCTACACCTTC CASSDNWDGYGYTF
TRBJ1-5 few TRBV6-2/TRBV6-3 - TGTGCCAGCAGCTCCGAAGGCAGGGTATTTGGGCAGCCCCAGCATTTT CASSSEGRVFGQPQHF
TRBJ2-1 many TRBV5-1 TRBD2 TGCGCCAGCACCATATCGGGAGGGATCGGTGAGCAGTTCTTC CASTISGGIGEQFF
TRBJ2-7 - TRBV28 - TGTGCCAGCAGTTTATGGGACGGGAGCTGGCACTTC CASSLWDGSWHF
TRBJ1-4 - TRBV5-1 - TGCGCCAGCAGCTCGGACGGGGGCCCTTCAAGAGGGGAAAAACTGTTTTTT CASSSDGGPSRGEKLFF
TRBJ1-1 - TRBV7-2 TRBD1 TGTGCCAGCAGCATGGGACAGGGGATGAACACTGAAGCTTTCTTT CASSMGQGMNTEAFF
TRBJ1-1 - TRBV5-8 - TGTGCCAGCAGCTTGGTCGTGTCAGGGGCGGAAGCTTTCTTT CASSLVVSGAEAFF
TRBJ2-1 - TRBV5-8 TRBD2 TGTGCCAGCTACTCTGGCGGGGGGGCCGTACATGGGCAGTTCTTC CASYSGGGAVHGQFF